This TCR beta chain was recorded in a study of blood T cell repertoires in COVID-19. Germline V lookup: CDR1 SGHTA, CDR2 FQGNSA. The trim removed 1 base at V and 4 bases at J, leaving 11 bases unmatched. CDR3 length: 17 residues. Clones were sequenced by immunoSEQ multiplex PCR, and TCRdb holds only the in-frame ones, with some missing. In the table there are a few hundred thousand clones, roughly 88% of which are singletons. The sequence came from a man older than 75 with acute or convalescent COVID-19. The sample comprised peripheral blood. The genes are TRBV7-2 and TRBJ2-7, with 9 positions matching TRBD2. DNA for the CDR3: TGTGCCAGCAGCTTAGTCGGAGGGAGTGGACTAGCGTACGAGCAGTACTTC. Amino acid sequence: CASSLVGGSGLAYEQYF.